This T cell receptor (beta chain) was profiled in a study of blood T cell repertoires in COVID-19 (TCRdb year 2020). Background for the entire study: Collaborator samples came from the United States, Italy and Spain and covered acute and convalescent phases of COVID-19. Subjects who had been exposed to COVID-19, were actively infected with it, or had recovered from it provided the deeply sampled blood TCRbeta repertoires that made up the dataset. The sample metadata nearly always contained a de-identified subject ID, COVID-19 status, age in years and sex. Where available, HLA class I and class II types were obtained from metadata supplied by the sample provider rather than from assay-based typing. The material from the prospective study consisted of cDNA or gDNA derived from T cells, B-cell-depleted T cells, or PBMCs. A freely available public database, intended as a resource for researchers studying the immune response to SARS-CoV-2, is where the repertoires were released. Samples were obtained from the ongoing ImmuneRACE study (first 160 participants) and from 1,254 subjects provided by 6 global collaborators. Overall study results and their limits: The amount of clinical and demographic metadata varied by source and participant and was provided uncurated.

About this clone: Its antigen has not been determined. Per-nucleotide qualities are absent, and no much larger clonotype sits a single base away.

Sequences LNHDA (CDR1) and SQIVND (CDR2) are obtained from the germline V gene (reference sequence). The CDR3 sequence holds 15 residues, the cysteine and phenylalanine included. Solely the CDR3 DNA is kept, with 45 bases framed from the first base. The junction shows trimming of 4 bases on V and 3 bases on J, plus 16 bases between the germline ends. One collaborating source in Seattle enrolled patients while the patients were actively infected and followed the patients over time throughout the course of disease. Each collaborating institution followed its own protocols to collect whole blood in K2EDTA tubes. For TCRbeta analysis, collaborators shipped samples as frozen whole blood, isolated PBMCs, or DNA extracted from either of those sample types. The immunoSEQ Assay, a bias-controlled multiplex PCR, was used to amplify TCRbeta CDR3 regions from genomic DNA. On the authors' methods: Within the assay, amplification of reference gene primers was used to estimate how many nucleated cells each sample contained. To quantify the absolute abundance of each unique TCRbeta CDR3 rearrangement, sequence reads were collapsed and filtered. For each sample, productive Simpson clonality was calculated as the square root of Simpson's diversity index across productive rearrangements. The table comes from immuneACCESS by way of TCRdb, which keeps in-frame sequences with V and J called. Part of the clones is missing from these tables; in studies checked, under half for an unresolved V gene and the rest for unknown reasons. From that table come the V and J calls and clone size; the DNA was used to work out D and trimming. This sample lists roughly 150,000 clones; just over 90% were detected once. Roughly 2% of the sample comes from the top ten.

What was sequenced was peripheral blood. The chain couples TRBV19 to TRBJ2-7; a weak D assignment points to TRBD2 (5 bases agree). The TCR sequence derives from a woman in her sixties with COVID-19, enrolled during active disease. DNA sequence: TGTGCCAGTAGTAGGCTATTCGGGGTCCGCTACGAGCAGTACTTC. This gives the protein CASSRLFGVRYEQYF.